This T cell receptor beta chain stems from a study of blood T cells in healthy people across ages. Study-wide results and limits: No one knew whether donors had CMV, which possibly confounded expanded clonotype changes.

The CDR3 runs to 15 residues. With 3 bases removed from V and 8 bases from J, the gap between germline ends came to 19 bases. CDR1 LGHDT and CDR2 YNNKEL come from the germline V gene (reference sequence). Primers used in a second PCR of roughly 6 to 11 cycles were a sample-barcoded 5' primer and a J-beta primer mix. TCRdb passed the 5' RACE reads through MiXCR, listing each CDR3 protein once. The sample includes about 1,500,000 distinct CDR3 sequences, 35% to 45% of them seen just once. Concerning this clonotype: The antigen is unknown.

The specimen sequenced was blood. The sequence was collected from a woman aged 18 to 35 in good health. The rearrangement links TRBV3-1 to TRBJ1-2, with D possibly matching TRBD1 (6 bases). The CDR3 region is CASSHYVGGPEGYTF. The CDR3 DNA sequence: TGTGCCAGCAGCCATTATGTGGGGGGGCCGGAGGGCTACACCTTC.